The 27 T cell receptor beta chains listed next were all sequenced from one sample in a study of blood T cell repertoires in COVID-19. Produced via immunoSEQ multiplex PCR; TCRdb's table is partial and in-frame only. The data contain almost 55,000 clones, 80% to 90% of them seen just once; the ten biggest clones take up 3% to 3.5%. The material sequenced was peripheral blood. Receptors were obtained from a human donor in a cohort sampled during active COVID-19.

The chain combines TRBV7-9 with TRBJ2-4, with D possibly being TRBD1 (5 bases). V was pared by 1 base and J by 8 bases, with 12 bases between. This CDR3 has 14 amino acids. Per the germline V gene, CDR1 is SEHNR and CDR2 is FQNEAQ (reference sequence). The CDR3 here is CASSLGTIGDIQYF. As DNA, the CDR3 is TGTGCCAGCAGCTTAGGGACAATTGGAGACATTCAGTACTTC. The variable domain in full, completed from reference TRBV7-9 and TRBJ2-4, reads DTGVSQNPRHKITKRGQNVTFRCDPISEHNRLYWYRQTLGQGPEFLTYFQNEAQLEKSRLLSDRFSAERPKGSFSTLEIQRTEQGDSAMYLCASSLGTIGDIQYFGAGTRLSVL.

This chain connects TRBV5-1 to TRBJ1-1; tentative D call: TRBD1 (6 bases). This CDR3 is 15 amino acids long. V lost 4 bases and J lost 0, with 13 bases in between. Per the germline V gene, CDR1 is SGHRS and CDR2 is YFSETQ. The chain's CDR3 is CASSPRTEMNTEAFF. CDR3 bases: TGCGCCAGCAGCCCCCGGACAGAAATGAACACTGAAGCTTTCTTT.

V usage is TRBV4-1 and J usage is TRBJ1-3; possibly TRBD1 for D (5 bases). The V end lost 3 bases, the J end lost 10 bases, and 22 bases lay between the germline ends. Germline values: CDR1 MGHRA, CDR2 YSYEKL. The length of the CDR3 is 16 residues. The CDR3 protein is CASSHEVRAREGTIYF. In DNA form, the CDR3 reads TGCGCCAGCAGCCATGAGGTTCGTGCTCGGGAGGGGACCATATATTTT.

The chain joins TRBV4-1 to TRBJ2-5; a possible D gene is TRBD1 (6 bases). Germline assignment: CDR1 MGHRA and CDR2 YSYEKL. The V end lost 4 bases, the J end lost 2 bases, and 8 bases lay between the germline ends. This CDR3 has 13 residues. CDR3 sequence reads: CASSLGQQETQYF. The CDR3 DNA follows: TGCGCCAGCAGCCTAGGACAGCAAGAGACCCAGTACTTC.

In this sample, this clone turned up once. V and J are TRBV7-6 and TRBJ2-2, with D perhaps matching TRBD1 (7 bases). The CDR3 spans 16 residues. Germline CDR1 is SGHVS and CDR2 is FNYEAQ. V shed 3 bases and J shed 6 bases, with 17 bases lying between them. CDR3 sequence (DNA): TGTGCCAGCAGCTTTGGTGGAGGGCAGGGGGCCGGGGAGCTGTTTTTT. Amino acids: CASSFGGGQGAGELFF.

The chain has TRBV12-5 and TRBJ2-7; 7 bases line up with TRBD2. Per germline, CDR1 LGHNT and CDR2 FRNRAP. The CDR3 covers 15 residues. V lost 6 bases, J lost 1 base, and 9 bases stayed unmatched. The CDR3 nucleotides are TGTGCTAGTGGGTGGATCGGGGGGTCGTCCTACGAGCAGTACTTC. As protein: CASGWIGGSSYEQYF.

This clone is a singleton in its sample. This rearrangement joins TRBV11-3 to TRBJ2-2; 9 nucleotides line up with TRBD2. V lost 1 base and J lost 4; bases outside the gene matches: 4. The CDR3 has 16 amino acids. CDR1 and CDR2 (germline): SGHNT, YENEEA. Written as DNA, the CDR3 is TGTGCCAGCAGCTTAGGCGGGGGGGCAGTCACCGGGGAGCTGTTTTTT. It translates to CASSLGGGAVTGELFF.

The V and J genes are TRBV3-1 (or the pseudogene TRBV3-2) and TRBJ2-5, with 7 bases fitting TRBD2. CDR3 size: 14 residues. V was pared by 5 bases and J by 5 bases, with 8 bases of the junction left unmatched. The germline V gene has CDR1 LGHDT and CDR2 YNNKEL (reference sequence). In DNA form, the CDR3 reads TGTGCCAGCAGCTCTAGCGGCCCTGGGGAGACCCAGTACTTC. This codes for CASSSSGPGETQYF.

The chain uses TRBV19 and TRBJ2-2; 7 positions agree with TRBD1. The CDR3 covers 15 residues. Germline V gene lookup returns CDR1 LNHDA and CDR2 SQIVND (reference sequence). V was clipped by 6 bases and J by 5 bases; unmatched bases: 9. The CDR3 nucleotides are TGTGCCAGTAGCCTTAGACAGGGTGAAACCGGGGAGCTGTTTTTT. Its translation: CASSLRQGETGELFF.

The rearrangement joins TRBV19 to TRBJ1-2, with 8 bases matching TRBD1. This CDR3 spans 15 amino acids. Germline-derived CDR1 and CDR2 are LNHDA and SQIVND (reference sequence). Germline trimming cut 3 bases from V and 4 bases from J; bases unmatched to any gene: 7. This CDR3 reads CASSIGQGAFYGYTF. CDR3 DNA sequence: TGTGCCAGTAGTATCGGGCAGGGGGCGTTCTATGGCTACACCTTC.

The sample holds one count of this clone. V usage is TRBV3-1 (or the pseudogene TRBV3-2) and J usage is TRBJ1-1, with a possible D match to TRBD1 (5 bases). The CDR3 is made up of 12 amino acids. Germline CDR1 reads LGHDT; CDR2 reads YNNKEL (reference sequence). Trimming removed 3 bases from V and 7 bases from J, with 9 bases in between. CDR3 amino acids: CASSHQGLEAFF. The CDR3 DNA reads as TGTGCCAGCAGCCATCAGGGACTTGAAGCTTTCTTT.

The CDR3 reads CASSPGQGKEKLFF. CDR3 sequence (DNA): TGTGCCAGCAGCCCCGGACAGGGAAAAGAAAAACTGTTTTTT. The chain recombines TRBV7-9 with TRBJ1-4; 8 bases match TRBD1. CDR3 size: 14 residues. V lost 5 bases to trimming and J lost 8 bases; unmatched junction nucleotides: 7. Germline V CDR1 and CDR2: SEHNR, FQNEAQ (reference sequence). The full variable domain, in which reference TRBV7-9 and TRBJ1-4 provide the parts outside the CDR3, is DTGVSQNPRHKITKRGQNVTFRCDPISEHNRLYWYRQTLGQGPEFLTYFQNEAQLEKSRLLSDRFSAERPKGSFSTLEIQRTEQGDSAMYLCASSPGQGKEKLFFGSGTQLSVL.

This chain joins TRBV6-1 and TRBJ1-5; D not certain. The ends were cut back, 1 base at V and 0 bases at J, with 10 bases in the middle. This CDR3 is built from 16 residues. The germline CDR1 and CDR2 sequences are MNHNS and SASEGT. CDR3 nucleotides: TGTGCCAGCAGTGAAGTCCAACTAGCTAGCAATCAGCCCCAGCATTTT. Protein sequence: CASSEVQLASNQPQHF.

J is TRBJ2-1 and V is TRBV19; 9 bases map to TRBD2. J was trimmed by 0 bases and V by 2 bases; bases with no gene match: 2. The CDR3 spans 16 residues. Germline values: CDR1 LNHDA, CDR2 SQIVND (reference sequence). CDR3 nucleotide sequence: TGTGCCAGTAGTATACTAGCGGGAAGCTCCTACAATGAGCAGTTCTTC. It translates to CASSILAGSSYNEQFF.

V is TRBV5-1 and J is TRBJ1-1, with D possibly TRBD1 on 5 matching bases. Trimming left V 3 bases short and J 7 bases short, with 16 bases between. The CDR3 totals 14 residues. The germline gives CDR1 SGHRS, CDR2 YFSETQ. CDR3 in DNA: TGCGCCAGCAGCTCCAGGGAACCCCTCGGTGAAGCTTTCTTT. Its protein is CASSSREPLGEAFF. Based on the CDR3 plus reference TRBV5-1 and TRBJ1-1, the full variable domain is KAGVTQTPRYLIKTRGQQVTLSCSPISGHRSVSWYQQTPGQGLQFLFEYFSETQRNKGNFPGRFSGRQFSNSRSEMNVSTLELGDSALYLCASSSREPLGEAFFGQGTRLTVV.

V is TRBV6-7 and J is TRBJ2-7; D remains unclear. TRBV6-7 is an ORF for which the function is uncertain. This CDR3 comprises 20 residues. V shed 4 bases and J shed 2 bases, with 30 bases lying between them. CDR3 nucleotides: TGTGCCAGCAGTTCTTGGTGCCCATCCCCGCCGGCGGAAGAAGCCTACGAGCAGTACTTC. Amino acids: CASSSWCPSPPAEEAYEQYF.

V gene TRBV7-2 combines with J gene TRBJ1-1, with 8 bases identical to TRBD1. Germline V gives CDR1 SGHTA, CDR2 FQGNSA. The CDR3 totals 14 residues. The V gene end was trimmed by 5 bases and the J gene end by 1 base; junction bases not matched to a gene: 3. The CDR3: CASSLGQGNTEAFF. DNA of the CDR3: TGTGCCAGCAGCCTAGGACAGGGGAACACTGAAGCTTTCTTT. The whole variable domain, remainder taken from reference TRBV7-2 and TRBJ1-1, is GAGVSQSPSNKVTEKGKDVELRCDPISGHTALYWYRQSLGQGLEFLIYFQGNSAPDKSGLPSDRFSAERTGGSVSTLTIQRTQQEDSAVYLCASSLGQGNTEAFFGQGTRLTVV.

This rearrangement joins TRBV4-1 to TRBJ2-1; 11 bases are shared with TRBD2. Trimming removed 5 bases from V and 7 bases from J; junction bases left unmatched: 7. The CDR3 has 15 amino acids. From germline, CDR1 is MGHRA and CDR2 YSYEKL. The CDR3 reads CASSAPGLAANEQFF. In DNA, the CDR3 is TGCGCCAGCAGCGCTCCGGGACTAGCGGCGAATGAGCAGTTCTTC.

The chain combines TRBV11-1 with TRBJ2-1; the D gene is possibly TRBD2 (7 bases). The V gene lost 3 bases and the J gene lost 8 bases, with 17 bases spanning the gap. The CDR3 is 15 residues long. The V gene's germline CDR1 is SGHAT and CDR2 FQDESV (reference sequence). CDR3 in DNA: TGTGCCAGCAGCTTGGGGGGGACATCCTATGATGAGCAGTTCTTC. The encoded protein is CASSLGGTSYDEQFF.

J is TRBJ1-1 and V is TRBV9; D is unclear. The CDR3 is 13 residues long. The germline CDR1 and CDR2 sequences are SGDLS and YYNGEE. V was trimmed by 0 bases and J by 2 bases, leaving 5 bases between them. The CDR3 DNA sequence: TGTGCCAGCAGCGTAGACGGTAACACTGAAGCTTTCTTT. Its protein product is CASSVDGNTEAFF.

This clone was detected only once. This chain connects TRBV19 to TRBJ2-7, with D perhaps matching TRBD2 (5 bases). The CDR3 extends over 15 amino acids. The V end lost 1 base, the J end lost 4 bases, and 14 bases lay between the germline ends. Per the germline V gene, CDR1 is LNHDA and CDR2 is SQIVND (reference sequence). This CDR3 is CASSIAPAGEYEQYF. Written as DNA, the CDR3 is TGTGCCAGTAGTATAGCCCCCGCCGGGGAATACGAGCAGTACTTC.

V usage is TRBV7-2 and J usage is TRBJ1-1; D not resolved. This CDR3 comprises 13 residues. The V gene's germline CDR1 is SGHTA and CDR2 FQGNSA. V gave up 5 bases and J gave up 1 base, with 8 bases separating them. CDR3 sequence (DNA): TGTGCCAGCAGCCAAAACAAGAACACTGAAGCTTTCTTT. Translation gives CASSQNKNTEAFF.

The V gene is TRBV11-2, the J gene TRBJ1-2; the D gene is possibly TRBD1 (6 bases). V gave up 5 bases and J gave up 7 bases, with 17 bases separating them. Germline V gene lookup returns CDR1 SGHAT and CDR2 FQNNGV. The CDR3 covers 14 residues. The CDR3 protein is CASSDPGHLGGYTF. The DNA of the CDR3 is TGTGCCAGCAGCGACCCGGGACACCTCGGTGGCTACACCTTC. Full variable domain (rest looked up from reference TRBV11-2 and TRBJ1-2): EAGVAQSPRYKIIEKRQSVAFWCNPISGHATLYWYQQILGQGPKLLIQFQNNGVVDDSQLPKDRFSAERLKGVDSTLKIQPAKLEDSAVYLCASSDPGHLGGYTFGSGTRLTVV.

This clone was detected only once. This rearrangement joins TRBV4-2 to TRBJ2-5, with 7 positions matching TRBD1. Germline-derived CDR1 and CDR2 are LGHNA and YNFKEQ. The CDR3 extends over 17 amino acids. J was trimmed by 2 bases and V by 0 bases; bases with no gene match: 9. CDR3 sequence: CASSQDQRGPGQETQYF. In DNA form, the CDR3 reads TGTGCCAGCAGCCAAGATCAGAGGGGGCCAGGTCAAGAGACCCAGTACTTC.

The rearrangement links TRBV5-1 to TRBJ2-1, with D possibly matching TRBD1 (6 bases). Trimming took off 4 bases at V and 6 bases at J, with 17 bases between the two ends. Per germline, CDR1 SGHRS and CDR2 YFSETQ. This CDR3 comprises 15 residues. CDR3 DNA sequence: TGCGCCAGCAGCCCCGCCAGAAGGGGGAGCAATGAGCAGTTCTTC. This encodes CASSPARRGSNEQFF.

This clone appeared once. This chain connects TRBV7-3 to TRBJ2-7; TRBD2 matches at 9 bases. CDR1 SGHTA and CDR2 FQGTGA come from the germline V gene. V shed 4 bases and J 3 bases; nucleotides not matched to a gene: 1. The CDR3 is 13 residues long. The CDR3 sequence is CASSSTSGYEQYF. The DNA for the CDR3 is TGTGCCAGCAGCTCGACTAGCGGCTACGAGCAGTACTTC.

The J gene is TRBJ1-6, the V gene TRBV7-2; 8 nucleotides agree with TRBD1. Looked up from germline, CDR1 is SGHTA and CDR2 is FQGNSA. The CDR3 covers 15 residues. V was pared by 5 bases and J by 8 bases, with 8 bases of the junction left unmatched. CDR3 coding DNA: TGTGCCAGCAGCAGGACAGGGCTCGGGTATTCACCCCTCCACTTT. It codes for CASSRTGLGYSPLHF.